These T cell receptor beta chains were read from a single sample in a study of blood T cell repertoires in COVID-19. The protocol was immunoSEQ multiplex PCR, while the TCRdb copy is restricted to in-frame clones and leaves out a portion. This sample has 95,000 to 110,000 clones; about 86% occur once, and the top ten carry about 3.3%. The sequenced sample was peripheral blood. These receptors all come from a woman aged 80 or over with active or convalescent COVID-19. Both conserved end residues are part of each CDR3. Some rows mark clone size as missing; the rest say once, few, many or name a class of expanded clone.

CDR3,size,V,J
CSVGLGVYNEQFF,.,TRBV29-1,TRBJ2-1
CASSIRGNDEQYF,.,TRBV2,TRBJ2-7
CASSGKGIGALNQPQHF,.,TRBV6-1,TRBJ1-5
CASSESGVETQYF,.,TRBV5-8,TRBJ2-5
CASSSRAWKDGYTF,.,TRBV5-5,TRBJ1-2
CASSLAGGAGSYNEQFF,.,TRBV7-2,TRBJ2-1
CASSRTPGQGFNEQFF,.,TRBV5-1,TRBJ2-1
CASGTGTSISEQFF,.,TRBV12-5,TRBJ2-1
CASSESSRVTEAFF,once,TRBV5-1,TRBJ1-1
CASSIRGNGYTF,once,TRBV19,TRBJ1-2
CASTYRDRAYGYTF,few,TRBV2,TRBJ1-2
CASSAQPAVQETQYF,.,TRBV7-3,TRBJ2-5
CASSYRGWNTIYF,.,TRBV6-5,TRBJ1-3
CASTLGGANTEAFF,.,TRBV28,TRBJ1-1
CASSEGQREQFF,.,TRBV6-1,TRBJ2-1
CASSWADTEAFF,.,TRBV6-6,TRBJ1-1
CASSGQGDTEAFF,.,TRBV2,TRBJ1-1
CASSFGLTYNEQFF,.,TRBV11-3,TRBJ2-1
CARSLALGEESGNTIYF,.,TRBV5-3,TRBJ1-3
CASSLIADYEQYF,.,TRBV7-9,TRBJ2-7
CASSHGTGGTAFNQPQHF,.,TRBV7-8,TRBJ1-5
CASSGSEVYGYTF,.,TRBV12-3/TRBV12-4,TRBJ1-2
CASSQDLGTGVRGYTF,.,TRBV4-1,TRBJ1-2
CATSRDSTPGAGYTF,.,TRBV15,TRBJ1-2
CASSQSGEYGYTF,once,TRBV3-1/TRBV3-2,TRBJ1-2
CASRTGRDRGSPLHF,.,TRBV5-4,TRBJ1-6
CASSSGLAASVTQYF,.,TRBV7-9,TRBJ2-5
CASSNSGPYEQYF,.,TRBV3-1/TRBV3-2,TRBJ2-7
CASSRPGQGNTGELFF,few,TRBV5-6,TRBJ2-2
CATSRDRLGLPEGEKLFF,.,TRBV15,TRBJ1-4
CASSQDLGSGGELFF,.,TRBV3-1/TRBV3-2,TRBJ2-2
CASSQATVFSDEQYF,.,TRBV4-1,TRBJ2-7
CASSIHFGNGGNTIYF,.,TRBV19,TRBJ1-3
CASSPGDGHGYTF,.,TRBV3-1/TRBV3-2,TRBJ1-2
CASSDLELVPHEQFF,.,TRBV7-8,TRBJ2-1
CASSSRGASDEQFF,.,TRBV19,TRBJ2-1
CASTPAQGAGGYTF,.,TRBV6-5,TRBJ1-2
CASSPGGTNEKLFF,.,TRBV4-2,TRBJ1-4
CASSQAQSNQPQHF,.,TRBV3-1/TRBV3-2,TRBJ1-5
CASSSGDRVYEQYF,.,TRBV5-4,TRBJ2-7
CASSSRPGTGAATEAFF,.,TRBV7-6,TRBJ1-1